This TCR beta chain came from a study of Ad26.COV2.S vaccination and SARS-CoV-2 variants (dated by TCRdb to the early 2020s). A note on the overall study: Vaccine-arm donors were drawn from COV1001, a multicentre, randomized, double-blind, placebo-controlled phase I-IIa trial of Ad26.COV2.S in healthy adults. Ad26.COV2.S was administered intramuscularly at a dose of 5x10^10 or 1x10^11 viral particles, either as one shot or as two shots given 56 days apart. TCRbeta repertoire sequencing served as the tool for gauging how specific and how broad the SARS-CoV-2-reactive T cell receptors were following Ad26.COV2.S vaccination. A total of approximately 30 samples were included in the TCR-sequenced set, comprising around 19 Ad26.COV2.S vaccine recipients, 5 placebo recipients and 8 SARS-CoV-2 convalescent individuals. Trial participants were randomized into five groups of five, in which low-dose or high-dose Ad26.COV2.S was given once or twice, or placebo was given on both occasions. Investigators did not know the trial group allocation while performing experiments and assessing outcomes. Beyond this particular receptor, the publication reports: Higher spike-specific TCR breadth was observed in Ad26.COV2.S recipients than in placebo recipients (P = 0.0014). The authors noted that total T cell responses may have been underestimated by the TCR breadth and depth analyses. Comparable non-spike TCR breadth was observed between vaccine and placebo recipients, consistent with only spike being contained in the vaccine. The study lacked the statistical power to compare responses across vaccine doses or regimens. After vaccination, spike-specific CD8+ and CD4+ T cell responses were reported to show substantial breadth.

The treatment or condition label, read with the paper, signifies: about 20 received Ad26.COV2.S at low or high dose, single or two shots; several received placebo; per-sample allocation not given. For vaccine and placebo recipients, the sequenced repertoires came from samples collected on day 63 after the first injection. In Cohort 1b, around 23 adults aged 18-55 years were enrolled at a single site in Boston, USA, between 29 July and 7 August 2020. Ad26.COV2.S was a replication-incompetent adenovirus type 26 vector expressing a prefusion-stabilized SARS-CoV-2 spike protein from the original Wuhan strain. The CDR3, from cysteine to phenylalanine, totals 19 residues. The DNA shown is the 57-base CDR3, in frame from base 1. In the germline V gene (reference sequence), CDR1 corresponds to LGHDT and CDR2 to YNNKEL. Trimming takes 2 bases off V and 2 bases off J; junction bases not matched to a gene: 17.

The immunoSEQ Assay was the method used to sequence TCRbeta CDR3 regions. After extraction, genomic DNA underwent amplification by bias-controlled multiplex PCR, followed by high-throughput sequencing. On the study's bioinformatics: To quantify the absolute abundance of each unique TCRbeta CDR3 region, sequences were collapsed and filtered. T cell fraction was estimated by normalizing TCRbeta template counts to usable DNA, with usable DNA measured through amplification of reference genes found in all nucleated cells. Repertoire TCRs were annotated as SARS-CoV-2-specific by exact matching of V gene, CDR3 amino acid sequence and J gene to a known reactive TCR set. The reference SARS-CoV-2 TCR set was derived from MIRA and filtered for enrichment in COVID-19-positive ImmuneCODE repertoires, a step that removed public or cross-reactive TCRs. Drawing on the MIRA antigens, annotated TCRs were analysed further at the level of specific ORF or position within ORF. Breadth was defined as annotated unique rearrangements over total unique productive rearrangements; depth was the summed frequency of those rearrangements. TCR breadth was compared between groups using two-sided Wilcoxon rank-sum tests. The table comes from immuneACCESS by way of TCRdb, which keeps in-frame sequences with V and J called. Part of the clones is missing from these tables; in studies checked, under half for an unresolved V gene and the rest for unknown reasons. Clonal size and the V and J genes are those of that table, whereas D and trimming came from the DNA. In this sample the table shows hundreds of thousands of clones, around 90% of which occur a single time. The ten largest clones represent approximately 1.5% of the sample.

Turning to this clone: Its antigen is still unknown. It has no much larger one-base neighbor in the sample; base qualities were not kept.

Recombination joined TRBV3-1 (or the pseudogene TRBV3-2) with TRBJ2-7; TRBD1 aligns with 8 central bases. Sequenced here: peripheral blood, sampled in a trial of Ad26.COV2.S vaccine versus placebo. The sequence was obtained from a person aged 18-60 years who received the Ad26.COV2.S COVID-19 vaccine or a placebo. The CDR3 loop reads CASSQSGATGAHLPYEQYF. The base sequence is TGTGCCAGCAGCCAAAGTGGCGCGACAGGGGCCCATCTTCCCTACGAGCAGTACTTC.